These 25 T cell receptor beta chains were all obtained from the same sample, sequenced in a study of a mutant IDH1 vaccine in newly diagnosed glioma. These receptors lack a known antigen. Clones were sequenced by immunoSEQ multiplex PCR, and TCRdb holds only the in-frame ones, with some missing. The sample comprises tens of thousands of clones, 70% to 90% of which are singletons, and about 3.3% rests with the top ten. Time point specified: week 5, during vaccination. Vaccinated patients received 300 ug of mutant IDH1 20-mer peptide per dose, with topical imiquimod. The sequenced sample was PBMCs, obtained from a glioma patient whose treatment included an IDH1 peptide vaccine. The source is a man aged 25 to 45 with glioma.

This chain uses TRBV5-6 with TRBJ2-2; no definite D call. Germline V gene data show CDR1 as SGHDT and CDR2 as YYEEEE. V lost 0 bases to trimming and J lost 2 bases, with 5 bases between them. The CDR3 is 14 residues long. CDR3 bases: TGTGCCAGCAGCTTGGCGTCCAACACCGGGGAGCTGTTTTTT. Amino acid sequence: CASSLASNTGELFF.

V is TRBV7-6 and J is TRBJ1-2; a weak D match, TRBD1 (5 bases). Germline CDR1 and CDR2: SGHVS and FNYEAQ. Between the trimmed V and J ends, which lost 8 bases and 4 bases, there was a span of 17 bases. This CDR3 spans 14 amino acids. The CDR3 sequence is CASGTGFGGYGYTF. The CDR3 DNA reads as TGTGCCAGCGGAACAGGCTTCGGGGGCTATGGCTACACCTTC.

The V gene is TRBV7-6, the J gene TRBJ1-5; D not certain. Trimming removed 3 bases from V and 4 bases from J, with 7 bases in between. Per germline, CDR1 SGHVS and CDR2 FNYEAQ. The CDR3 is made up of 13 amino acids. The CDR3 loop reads CASSFKANQPQHF. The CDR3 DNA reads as TGTGCCAGCAGCTTCAAGGCTAATCAGCCCCAGCATTTT.

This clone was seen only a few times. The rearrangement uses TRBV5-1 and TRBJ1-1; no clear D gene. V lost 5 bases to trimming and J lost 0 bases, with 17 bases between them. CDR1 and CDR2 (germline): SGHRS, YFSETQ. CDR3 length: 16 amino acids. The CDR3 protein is CASSRESIRMNTEAFF. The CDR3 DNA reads TGCGCCAGCAGTCGTGAGTCCATCCGCATGAACACTGAAGCTTTCTTT.

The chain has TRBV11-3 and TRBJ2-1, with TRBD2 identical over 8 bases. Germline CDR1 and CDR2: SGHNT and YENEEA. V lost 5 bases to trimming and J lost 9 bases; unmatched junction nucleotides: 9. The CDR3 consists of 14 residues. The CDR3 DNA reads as TGTGCCAGCAGCCGGGGGGGGCCGGGCGGTGAGCAGTTCTTC. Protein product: CASSRGGPGGEQFF. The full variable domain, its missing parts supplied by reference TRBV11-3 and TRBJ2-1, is EAGVVQSPRYKIIEKKQPVAFWCNPISGHNTLYWYLQNLGQGPELLIRYENEEAVDDSQLPKDRFSAERLKGVDSTLKIQPAELGDSAVYLCASSRGGPGGEQFFGPGTRLTVL.

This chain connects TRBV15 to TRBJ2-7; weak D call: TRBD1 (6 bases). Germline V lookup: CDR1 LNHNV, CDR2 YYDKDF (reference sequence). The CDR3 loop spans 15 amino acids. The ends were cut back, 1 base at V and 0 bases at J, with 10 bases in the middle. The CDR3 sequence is CATSRVMDSSYEQYF. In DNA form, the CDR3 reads TGTGCCACCAGCAGAGTCATGGACAGCTCCTACGAGCAGTACTTC.

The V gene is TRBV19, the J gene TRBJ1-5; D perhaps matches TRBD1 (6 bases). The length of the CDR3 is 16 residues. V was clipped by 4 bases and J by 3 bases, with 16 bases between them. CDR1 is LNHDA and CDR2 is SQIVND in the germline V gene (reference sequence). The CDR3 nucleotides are TGTGCCAGTAGTACCCCCGGCGGGGGCTCCAATCAGCCCCAGCATTTT. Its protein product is CASSTPGGGSNQPQHF.

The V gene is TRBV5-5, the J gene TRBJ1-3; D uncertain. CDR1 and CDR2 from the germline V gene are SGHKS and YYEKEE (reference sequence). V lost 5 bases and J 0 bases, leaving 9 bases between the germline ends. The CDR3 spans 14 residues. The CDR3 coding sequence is TGTGCCAGCAGACGGGCAAGCTCTGGAAACACCATATATTTT. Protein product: CASRRASSGNTIYF.

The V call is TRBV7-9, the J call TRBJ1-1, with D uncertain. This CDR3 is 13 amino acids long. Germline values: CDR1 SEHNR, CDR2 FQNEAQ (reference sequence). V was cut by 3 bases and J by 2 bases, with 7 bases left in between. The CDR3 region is CASSLALNTEAFF. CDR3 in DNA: TGTGCCAGCAGCTTGGCCCTCAACACTGAAGCTTTCTTT.

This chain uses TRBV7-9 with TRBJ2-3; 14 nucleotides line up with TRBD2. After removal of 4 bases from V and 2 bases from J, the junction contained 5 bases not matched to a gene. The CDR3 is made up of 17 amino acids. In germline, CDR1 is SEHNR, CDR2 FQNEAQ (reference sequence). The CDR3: CASSSGLAGGVTDTQYF. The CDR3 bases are TGTGCCAGCAGCTCCGGACTAGCGGGGGGAGTCACAGATACGCAGTATTTT.

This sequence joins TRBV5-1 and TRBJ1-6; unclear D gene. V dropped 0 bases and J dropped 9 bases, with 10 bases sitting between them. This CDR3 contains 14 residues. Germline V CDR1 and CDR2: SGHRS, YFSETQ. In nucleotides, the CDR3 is TGCGCCAGCAGCTTGGCAAATGTGGGTTCACCCCTCCACTTT. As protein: CASSLANVGSPLHF.

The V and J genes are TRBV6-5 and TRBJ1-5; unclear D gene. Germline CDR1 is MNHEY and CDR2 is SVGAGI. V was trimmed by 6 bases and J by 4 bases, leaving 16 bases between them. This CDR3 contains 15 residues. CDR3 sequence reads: CASRKRGRGNQPQHF. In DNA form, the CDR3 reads TGTGCCAGCAGAAAGAGAGGGAGAGGGAATCAGCCCCAGCATTTT.

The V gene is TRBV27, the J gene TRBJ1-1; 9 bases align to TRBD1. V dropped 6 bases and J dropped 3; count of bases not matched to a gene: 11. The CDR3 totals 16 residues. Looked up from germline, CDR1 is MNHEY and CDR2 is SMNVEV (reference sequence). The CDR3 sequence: CASSSSGTGFYTEAFF. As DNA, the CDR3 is TGTGCCAGCAGCTCTTCTGGGACAGGGTTTTACACTGAAGCTTTCTTT.

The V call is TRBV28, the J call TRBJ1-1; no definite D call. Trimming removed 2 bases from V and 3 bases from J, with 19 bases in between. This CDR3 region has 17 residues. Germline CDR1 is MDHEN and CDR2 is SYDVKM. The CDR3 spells CASSLRPTLSPDTEAFF. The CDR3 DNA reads TGTGCCAGCAGTTTAAGGCCCACCCTCTCCCCTGACACTGAAGCTTTCTTT. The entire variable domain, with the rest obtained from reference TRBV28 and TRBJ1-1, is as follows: DVKVTQSSRYLVKRTGEKVFLECVQDMDHENMFWYRQDPGLGLRLIYFSYDVKMKEKGDIPEGYSVSREKKERFSLILESASTNQTSMYLCASSLRPTLSPDTEAFFGQGTRLTVV.

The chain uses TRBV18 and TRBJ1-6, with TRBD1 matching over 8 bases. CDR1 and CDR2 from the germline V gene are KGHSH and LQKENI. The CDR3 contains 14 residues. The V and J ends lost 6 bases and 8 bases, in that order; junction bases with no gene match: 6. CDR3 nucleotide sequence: TGTGCCAGCTCCCTCGACAGGGGTTATTCACCCCTCCACTTT. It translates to CASSLDRGYSPLHF.

This CDR3 reads CASSLRRHSYNEQFF. The CDR3 DNA follows: TGTGCCAGCAGCTTGCGGCGGCACTCCTACAATGAGCAGTTCTTC. V usage is TRBV5-6 and J usage is TRBJ2-1; D is uncertain. CDR1 is SGHDT and CDR2 is YYEEEE in the germline V gene. The CDR3 contains 15 residues. Trimming removed 1 base from V and 0 bases from J, with 8 bases in between.

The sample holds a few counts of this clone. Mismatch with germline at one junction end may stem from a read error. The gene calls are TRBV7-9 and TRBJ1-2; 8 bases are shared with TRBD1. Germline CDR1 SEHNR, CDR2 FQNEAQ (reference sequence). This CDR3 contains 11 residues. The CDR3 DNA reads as TGTGCCAGCAGCCGGACAGGGATTCCTTTGTTC. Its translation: CASSRTGIPLF.

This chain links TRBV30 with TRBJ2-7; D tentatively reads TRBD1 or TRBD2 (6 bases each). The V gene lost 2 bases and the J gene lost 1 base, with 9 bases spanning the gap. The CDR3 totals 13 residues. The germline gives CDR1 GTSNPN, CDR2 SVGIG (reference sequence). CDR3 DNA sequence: TGTGCCTGGAGTAGGGGGGTTTCCTACGAGCAGTACTTC. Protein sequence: CAWSRGVSYEQYF. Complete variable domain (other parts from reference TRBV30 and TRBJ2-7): SQTIHQWPATLVQPVGSPLSLECTVEGTSNPNLYWYRQAAGRGLQLLFYSVGIGQISSEVPQNLSASRPQDRQFILSSKKLLLSDSGFYLCAWSRGVSYEQYFGPGTRLTVT.

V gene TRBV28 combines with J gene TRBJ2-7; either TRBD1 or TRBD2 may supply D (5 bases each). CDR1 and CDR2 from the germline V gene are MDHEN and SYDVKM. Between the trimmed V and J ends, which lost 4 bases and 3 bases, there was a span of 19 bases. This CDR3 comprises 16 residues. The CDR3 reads CASSSEGLSSYYEQYF. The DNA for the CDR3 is TGTGCCAGCAGTTCCGAGGGGCTATCATCGTACTACGAGCAGTACTTC.

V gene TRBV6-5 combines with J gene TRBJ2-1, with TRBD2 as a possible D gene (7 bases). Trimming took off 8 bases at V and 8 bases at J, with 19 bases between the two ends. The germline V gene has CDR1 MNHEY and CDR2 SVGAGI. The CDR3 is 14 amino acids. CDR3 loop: CASWVGGPVDEQFF. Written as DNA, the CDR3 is TGTGCCAGCTGGGTGGGGGGGCCTGTGGATGAGCAGTTCTTC.

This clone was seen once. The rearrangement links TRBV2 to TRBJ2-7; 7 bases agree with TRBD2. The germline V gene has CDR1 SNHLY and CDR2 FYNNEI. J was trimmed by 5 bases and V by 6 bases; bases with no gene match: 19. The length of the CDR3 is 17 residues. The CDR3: CASRRVGLADRWNEQYF. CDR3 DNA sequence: TGTGCCAGCAGAAGGGTCGGGCTAGCGGACCGTTGGAACGAGCAGTACTTC.

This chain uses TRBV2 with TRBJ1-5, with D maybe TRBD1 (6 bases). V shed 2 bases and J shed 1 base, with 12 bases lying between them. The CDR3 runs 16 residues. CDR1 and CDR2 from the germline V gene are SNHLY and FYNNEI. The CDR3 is CASSEISRGSNQPQHF. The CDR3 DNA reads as TGTGCCAGCAGTGAAATAAGCAGGGGAAGCAATCAGCCCCAGCATTTT. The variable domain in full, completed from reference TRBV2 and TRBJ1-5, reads EPEVTQTPSHQVTQMGQEVILRCVPISNHLYFYWYRQILGQKVEFLVSFYNNEISEKSEIFDDQFSVERPDGSNFTLKIRSTKLEDSAMYFCASSEISRGSNQPQHFGDGTRLSIL.

The CDR3 DNA reads TGTGCCAGCAGCTGGGACAGGATCCACGAGCAGTACTTC. Its translation: CASSWDRIHEQYF. This chain joins TRBV5-4 and TRBJ2-7; 8 bases are shared with TRBD1. The CDR3 is made up of 13 amino acids. Germline CDR1 and CDR2: SGHNT and YYREEE (reference sequence). Trimming took 3 bases from V and 5 from J; bases not matched to a gene: 4.

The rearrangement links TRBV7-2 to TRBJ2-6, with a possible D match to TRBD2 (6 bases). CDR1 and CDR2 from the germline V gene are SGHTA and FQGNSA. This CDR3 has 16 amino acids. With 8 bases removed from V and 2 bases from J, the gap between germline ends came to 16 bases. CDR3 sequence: CASGAGSFAGANVLTF. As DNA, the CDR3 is TGTGCCAGCGGGGCGGGGTCTTTTGCTGGGGCCAACGTCCTGACTTTC.

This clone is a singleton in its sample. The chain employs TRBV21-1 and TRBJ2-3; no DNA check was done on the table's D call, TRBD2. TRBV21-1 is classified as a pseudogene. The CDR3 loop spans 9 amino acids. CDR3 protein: CASPSSQYF. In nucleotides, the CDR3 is TGTGCCAGCCCCTCGAGCCAGTATTTT.